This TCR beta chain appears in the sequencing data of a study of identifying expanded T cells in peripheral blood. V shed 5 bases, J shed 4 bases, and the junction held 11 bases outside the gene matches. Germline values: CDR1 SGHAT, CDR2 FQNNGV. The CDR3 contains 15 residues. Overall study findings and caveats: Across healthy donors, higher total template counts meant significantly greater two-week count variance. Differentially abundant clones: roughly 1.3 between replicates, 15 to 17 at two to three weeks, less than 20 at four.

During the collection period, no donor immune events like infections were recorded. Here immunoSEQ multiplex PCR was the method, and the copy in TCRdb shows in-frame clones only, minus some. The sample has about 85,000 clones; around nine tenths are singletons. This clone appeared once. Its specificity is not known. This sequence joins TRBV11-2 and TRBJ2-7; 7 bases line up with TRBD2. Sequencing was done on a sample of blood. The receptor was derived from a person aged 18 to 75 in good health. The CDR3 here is CASSPGTTPRYEQYF. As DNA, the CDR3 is TGTGCCAGCAGCCCCGGGACTACCCCCCGGTACGAGCAGTACTTC. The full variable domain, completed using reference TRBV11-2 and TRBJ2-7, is EAGVAQSPRYKIIEKRQSVAFWCNPISGHATLYWYQQILGQGPKLLIQFQNNGVVDDSQLPKDRFSAERLKGVDSTLKIQPAKLEDSAVYLCASSPGTTPRYEQYFGPGTRLTVT.